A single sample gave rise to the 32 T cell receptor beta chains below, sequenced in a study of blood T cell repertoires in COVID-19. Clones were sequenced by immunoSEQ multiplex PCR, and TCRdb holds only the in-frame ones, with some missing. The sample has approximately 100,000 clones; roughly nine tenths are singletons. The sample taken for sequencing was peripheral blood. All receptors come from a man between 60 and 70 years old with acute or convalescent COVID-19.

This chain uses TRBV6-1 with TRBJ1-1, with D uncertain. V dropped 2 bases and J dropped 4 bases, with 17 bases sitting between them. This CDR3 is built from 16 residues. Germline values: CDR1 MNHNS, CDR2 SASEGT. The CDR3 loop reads CASSETDFDYGTEAFF. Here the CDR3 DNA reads TGTGCCAGCAGTGAAACCGACTTCGACTATGGCACTGAAGCTTTCTTT.

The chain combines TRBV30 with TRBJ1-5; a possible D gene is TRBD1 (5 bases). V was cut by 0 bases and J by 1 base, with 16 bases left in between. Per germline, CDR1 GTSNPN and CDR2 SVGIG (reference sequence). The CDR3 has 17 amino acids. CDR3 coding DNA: TGTGCCTGGAGTGTACATGGGGGAGGGATAAGCAATCAGCCCCAGCATTTT. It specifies CAWSVHGGGISNQPQHF.

CDR3 residues: CASSFNRADQPQHF. DNA of the CDR3: TGTGCCAGCAGCTTTAACAGGGCGGATCAGCCCCAGCATTTT. The chain couples TRBV7-2 to TRBJ1-5, with TRBD1 as a possible D gene (6 bases). The V end lost 3 bases, the J end lost 5 bases, and 11 bases lay between the germline ends. Germline lookup yields CDR1 SGHTA and CDR2 FQGNSA. The CDR3 spans 14 residues.

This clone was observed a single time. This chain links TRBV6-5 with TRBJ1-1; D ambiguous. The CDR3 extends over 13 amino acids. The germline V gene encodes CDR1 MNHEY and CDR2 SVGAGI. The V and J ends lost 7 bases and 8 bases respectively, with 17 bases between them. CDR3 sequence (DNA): TGTGCCAGCACCCCCCGGCCTGACTCAGAAGCTTTCTTT. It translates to CASTPRPDSEAFF.

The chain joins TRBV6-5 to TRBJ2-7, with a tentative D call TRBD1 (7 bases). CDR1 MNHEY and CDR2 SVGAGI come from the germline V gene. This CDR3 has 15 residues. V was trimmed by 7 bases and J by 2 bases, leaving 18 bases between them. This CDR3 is CASTPTRGQTYEQYF. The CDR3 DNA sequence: TGTGCCAGCACCCCAACGCGGGGACAGACCTACGAGCAGTACTTC.

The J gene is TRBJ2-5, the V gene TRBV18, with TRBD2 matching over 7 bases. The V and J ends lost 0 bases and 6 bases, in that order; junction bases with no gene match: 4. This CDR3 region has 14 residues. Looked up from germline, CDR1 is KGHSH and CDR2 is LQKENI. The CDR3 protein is CASSPPLGGKTQYF. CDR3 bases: TGTGCCAGCTCACCACCGTTGGGGGGGAAGACCCAGTACTTC.

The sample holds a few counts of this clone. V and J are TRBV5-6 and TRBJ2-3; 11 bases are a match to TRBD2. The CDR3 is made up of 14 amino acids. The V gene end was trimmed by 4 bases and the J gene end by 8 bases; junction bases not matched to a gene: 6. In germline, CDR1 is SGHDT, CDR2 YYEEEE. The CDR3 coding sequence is TGTGCCAGCAGCCTTCGACTAGCGGGACCTACGCAGTATTTT. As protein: CASSLRLAGPTQYF.

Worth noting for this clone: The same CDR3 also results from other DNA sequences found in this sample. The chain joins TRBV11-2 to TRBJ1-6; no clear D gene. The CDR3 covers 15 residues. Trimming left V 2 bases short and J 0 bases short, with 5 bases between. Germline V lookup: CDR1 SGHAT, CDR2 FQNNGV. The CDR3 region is CASSLRGSYNSPLHF. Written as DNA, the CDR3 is TGTGCCAGCAGCTTACGGGGCTCCTATAATTCACCCCTCCACTTT.

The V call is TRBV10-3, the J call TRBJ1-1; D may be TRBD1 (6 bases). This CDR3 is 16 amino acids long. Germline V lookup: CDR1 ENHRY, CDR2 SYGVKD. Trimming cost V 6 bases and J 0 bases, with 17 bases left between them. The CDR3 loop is CAISPNGAGVNTEAFF. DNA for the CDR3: TGTGCCATCAGCCCCAATGGGGCAGGGGTGAACACTGAAGCTTTCTTT.

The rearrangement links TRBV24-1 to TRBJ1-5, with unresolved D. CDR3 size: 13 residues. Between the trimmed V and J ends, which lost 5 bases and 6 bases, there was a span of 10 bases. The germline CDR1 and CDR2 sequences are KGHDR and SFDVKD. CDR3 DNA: TGTGCCACCAGTGGAGAGGGCCCTCAGCCCCAGCATTTT. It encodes CATSGEGPQPQHF.

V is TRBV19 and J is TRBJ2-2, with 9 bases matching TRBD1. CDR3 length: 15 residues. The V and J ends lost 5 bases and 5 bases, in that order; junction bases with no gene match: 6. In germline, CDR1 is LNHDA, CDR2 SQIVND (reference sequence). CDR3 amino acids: CASSPRTGETGELFF. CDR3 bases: TGTGCCAGTAGTCCTCGGACAGGGGAGACCGGGGAGCTGTTTTTT.

The CDR3 is CASSVAPTGGGTDTQYF. Written as DNA, the CDR3 is TGTGCCAGCAGCGTAGCCCCGACAGGGGGGGGCACAGATACGCAGTATTTT. The rearrangement joins TRBV9 to TRBJ2-3; 9 bases align to TRBD1. The CDR3 totals 17 residues. CDR1 and CDR2 from the germline V gene are SGDLS and YYNGEE. Trimming at V came to 0 bases and at J to 1 base, leaving 6 bases not matched to a gene.

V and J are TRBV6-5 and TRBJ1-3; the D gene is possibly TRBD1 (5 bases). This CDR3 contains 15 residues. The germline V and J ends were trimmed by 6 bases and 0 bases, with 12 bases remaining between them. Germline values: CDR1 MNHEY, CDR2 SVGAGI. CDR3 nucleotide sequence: TGTGCCAGCAGCTTACAGGCCCGCTCTGGAAACACCATATATTTT. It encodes CASSLQARSGNTIYF.

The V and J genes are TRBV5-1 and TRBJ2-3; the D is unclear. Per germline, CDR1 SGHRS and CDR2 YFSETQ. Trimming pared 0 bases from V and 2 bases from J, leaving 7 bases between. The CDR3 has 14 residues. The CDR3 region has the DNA TGCGCCAGCAGCTTGGGAGCCCCCACAGATACGCAGTATTTT. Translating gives CASSLGAPTDTQYF.

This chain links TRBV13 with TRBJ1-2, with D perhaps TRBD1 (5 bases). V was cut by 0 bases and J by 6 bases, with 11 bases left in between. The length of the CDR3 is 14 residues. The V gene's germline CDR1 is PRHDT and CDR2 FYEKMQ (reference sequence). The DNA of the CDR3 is TGTGCCAGCAGCTTAGGTGGGGCCTGGGATGGCTACACCTTC. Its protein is CASSLGGAWDGYTF.

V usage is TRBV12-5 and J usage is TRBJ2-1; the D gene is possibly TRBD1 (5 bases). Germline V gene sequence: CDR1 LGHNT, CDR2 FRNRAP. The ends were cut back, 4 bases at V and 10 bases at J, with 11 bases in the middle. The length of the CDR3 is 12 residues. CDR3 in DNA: TGTGCTAGTGGTTCCGACAGTGGAGAGCAGTTCTTC. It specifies CASGSDSGEQFF.

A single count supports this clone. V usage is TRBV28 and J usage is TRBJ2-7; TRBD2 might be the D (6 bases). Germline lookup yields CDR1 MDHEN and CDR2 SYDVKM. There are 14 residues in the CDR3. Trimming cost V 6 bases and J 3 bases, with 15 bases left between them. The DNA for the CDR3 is TGTGCCAGCAGGGCTGAAATGGGAGGCTACGAGCAGTACTTC. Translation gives CASRAEMGGYEQYF.

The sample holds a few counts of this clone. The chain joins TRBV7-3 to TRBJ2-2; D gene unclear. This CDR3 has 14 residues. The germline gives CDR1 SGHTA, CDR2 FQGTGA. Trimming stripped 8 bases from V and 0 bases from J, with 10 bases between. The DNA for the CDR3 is TGTGCCAGCCAAGAGGTTGCGAACACCGGGGAGCTGTTTTTT. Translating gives CASQEVANTGELFF.

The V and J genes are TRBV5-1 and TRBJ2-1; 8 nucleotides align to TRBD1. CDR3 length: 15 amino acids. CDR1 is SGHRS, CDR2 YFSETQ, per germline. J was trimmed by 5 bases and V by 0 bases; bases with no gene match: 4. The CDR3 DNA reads TGCGCCAGCAGCTTGGGGGGACAGGTTGACAATGAGCAGTTCTTC. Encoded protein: CASSLGGQVDNEQFF.

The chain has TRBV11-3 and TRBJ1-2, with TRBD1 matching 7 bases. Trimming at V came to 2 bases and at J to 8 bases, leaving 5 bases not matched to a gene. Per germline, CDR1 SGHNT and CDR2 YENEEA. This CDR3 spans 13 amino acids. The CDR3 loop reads CASSLQGERGYTF. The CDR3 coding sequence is TGTGCCAGCAGCTTACAGGGGGAGAGGGGCTACACCTTC.

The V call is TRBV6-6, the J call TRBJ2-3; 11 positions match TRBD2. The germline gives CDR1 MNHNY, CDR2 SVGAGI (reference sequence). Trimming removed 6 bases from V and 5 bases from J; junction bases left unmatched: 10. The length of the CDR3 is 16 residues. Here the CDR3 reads CASSPFSGRAGDTQYF. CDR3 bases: TGTGCCAGCAGCCCGTTTAGCGGGAGGGCAGGAGATACGCAGTATTTT.

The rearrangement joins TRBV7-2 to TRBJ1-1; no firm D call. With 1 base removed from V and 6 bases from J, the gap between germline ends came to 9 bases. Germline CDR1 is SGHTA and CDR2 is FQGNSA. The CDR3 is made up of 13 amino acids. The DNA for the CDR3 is TGTGCCAGCAGCTTAGGCTCCAGGTCTGAAGCTTTCTTT. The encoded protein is CASSLGSRSEAFF.

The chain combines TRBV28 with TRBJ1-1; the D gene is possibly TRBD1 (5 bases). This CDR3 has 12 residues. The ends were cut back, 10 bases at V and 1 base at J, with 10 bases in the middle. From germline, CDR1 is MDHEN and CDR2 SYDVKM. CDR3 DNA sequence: TGTGCCACACAGGAACCGAACACTGAAGCTTTCTTT. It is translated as CATQEPNTEAFF.

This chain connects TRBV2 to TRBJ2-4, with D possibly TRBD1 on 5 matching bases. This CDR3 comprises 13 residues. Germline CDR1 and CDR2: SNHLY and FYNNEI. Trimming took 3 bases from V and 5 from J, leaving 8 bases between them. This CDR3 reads CASSEGRENIQYF. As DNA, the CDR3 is TGTGCCAGCAGTGAGGGCAGGGAAAACATTCAGTACTTC.

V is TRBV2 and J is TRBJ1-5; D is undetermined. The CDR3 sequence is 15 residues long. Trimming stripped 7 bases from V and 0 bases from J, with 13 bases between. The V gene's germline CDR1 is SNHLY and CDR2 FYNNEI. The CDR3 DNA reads TGTGCCAGCACCCCGACACGGAATAGCAATCAGCCCCAGCATTTT. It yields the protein CASTPTRNSNQPQHF.

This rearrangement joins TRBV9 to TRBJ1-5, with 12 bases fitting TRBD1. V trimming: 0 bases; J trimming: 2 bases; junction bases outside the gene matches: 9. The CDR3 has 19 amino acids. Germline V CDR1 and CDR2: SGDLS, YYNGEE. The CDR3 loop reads CASSVGPGQGAQGNQPQHF. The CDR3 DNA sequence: TGTGCCAGCAGCGTAGGGCCGGGACAGGGGGCGCAGGGCAATCAGCCCCAGCATTTT.

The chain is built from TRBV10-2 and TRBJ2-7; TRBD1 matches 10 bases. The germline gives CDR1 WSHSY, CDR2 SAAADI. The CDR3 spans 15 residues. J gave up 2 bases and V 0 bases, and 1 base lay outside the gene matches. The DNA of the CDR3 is TGCGCCAGCAGTGAGTCGGGACAGGGGCCCTACGAGCAGTACGTC. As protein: CASSESGQGPYEQYV.

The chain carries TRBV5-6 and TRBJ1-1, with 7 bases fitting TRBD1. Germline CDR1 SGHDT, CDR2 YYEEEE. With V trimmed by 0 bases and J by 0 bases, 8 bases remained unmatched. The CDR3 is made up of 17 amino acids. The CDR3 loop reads CASSLVPGQTMNTEAFF. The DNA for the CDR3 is TGTGCCAGCAGCTTGGTTCCGGGACAGACGATGAACACTGAAGCTTTCTTT.

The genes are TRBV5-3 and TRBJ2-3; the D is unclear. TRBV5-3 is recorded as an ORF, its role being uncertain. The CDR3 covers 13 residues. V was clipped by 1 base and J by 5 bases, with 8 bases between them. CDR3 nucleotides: TGTGCCAGAAGCTTGCGGTTAGTAGATACGCAGTATTTT. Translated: CARSLRLVDTQYF.

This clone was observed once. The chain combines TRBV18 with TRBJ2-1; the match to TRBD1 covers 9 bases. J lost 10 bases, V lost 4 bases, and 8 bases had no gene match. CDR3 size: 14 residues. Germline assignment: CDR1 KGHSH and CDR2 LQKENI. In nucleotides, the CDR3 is TGTGCCAGCTCACAGGGACAGGGCCGTGGGGAGCAGTTCTTC. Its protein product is CASSQGQGRGEQFF.

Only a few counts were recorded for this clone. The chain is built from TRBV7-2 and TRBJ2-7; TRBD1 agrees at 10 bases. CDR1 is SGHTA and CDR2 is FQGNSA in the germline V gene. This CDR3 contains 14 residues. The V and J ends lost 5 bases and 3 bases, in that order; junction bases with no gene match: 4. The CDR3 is CASSHRTGGYEQYF. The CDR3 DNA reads TGTGCCAGCAGCCATCGGACAGGGGGCTACGAGCAGTACTTC. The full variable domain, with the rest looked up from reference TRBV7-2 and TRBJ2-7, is GAGVSQSPSNKVTEKGKDVELRCDPISGHTALYWYRQSLGQGLEFLIYFQGNSAPDKSGLPSDRFSAERTGGSVSTLTIQRTQQEDSAVYLCASSHRTGGYEQYFGPGTRLTVT.

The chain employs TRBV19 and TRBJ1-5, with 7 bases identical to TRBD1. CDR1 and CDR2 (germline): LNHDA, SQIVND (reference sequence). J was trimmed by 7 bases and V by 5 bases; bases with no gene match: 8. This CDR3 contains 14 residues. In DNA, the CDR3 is TGTGCCAGTAGTGTCGACAGGGCAGGACAGCCCCAGCATTTT. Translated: CASSVDRAGQPQHF.